This T cell receptor beta chain was recovered during a study of Ad26.COV2.S vaccination and SARS-CoV-2 variants. Background on the study: As a participant in COV1001, the donor was in the Ad26.COV2.S trial arm. Intramuscularly, Ad26.COV2.S was given either once or twice, 56 days apart. Overall study findings and caveats: The authors reported substantial breadth in spike-specific CD8+ and CD4+ T cell responses after vaccination.

With regard to this clone: Its antigen is undetermined.

Treatment given: roughly 18 received Ad26.COV2.S at low or high dose, single or two shots; about 5 received placebo; per-sample allocation not given. Specimens were obtained on day 63 following the first vaccine or placebo injection. Expression of Wuhan-strain SARS-CoV-2 spike came from the Ad26 vector that formed the vaccine. CDR1 MDHEN and CDR2 SYDVKM come from the germline V gene. V lost 6 bases and J 0 bases, leaving 15 bases between the germline ends. This CDR3 spans 16 amino acids. Libraries were prepared by immunoSEQ multiplex PCR; TCRdb keeps only in-frame clonotypes and omits some of them. The sample lists about 350,000 clones, approximately 86% occurring once.

The sequence was collected from a person between 18 and 59 years old who received the Ad26.COV2.S COVID-19 vaccine or a placebo. The chain uses TRBV28 and TRBJ2-1; no definite D call. The sample in question was peripheral blood, obtained in a trial of Ad26.COV2.S vaccine versus placebo. CDR3 loop: CASSLPPPSSYNEQFF. For the CDR3, the DNA is TGTGCCAGCAGCTTGCCTCCCCCAAGCTCCTACAATGAGCAGTTCTTC.